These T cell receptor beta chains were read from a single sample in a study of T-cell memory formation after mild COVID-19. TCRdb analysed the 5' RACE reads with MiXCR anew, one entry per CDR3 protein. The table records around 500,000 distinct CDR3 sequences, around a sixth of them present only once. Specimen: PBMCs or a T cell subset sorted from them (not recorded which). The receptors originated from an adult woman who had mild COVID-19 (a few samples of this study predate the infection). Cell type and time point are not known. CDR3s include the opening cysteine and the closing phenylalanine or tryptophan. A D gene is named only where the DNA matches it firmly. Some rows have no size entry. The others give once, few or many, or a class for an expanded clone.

CDR3 protein: CASSETLTGWQETQYF
CDR3 DNA: TGTGCCAGCAGTGAAACTTTGACAGGGTGGCAAGAGACCCAGTACTTC
clone size: .
D gene: TRBD1
V gene: TRBV25-1
J gene: TRBJ2-5

CDR3 protein: CSARLAREQYF
CDR3 DNA: TGCAGTGCAAGACTAGCGAGGGAGCAGTACTTC
clone size: .
D gene: TRBD2
V gene: TRBV20-1
J gene: TRBJ2-7

CDR3 protein: CASSGRQTEGKLFF
CDR3 DNA: TGTGCCAGCAGCGGACGACAGACCGAGGGAAAACTGTTTTTT
clone size: few
D gene: .
V gene: TRBV9
J gene: TRBJ1-4

CDR3 protein: CASSLAEATYEQYF
CDR3 DNA: TGTGCTAGCAGCTTAGCGGAGGCTACCTACGAGCAGTACTTC
clone size: many
D gene: .
V gene: TRBV7-7
J gene: TRBJ2-7

CDR3 protein: CAISPGLGAYEQYF
CDR3 DNA: TGTGCCATCAGCCCGGGACTAGGGGCCTACGAGCAGTACTTC
clone size: .
D gene: TRBD2
V gene: TRBV10-3
J gene: TRBJ2-7

CDR3 protein: CATSGGDTRENYGYTF
CDR3 DNA: TGTGCCACCAGTGGGGGGGACACCAGGGAAAACTATGGCTACACCTTC
clone size: .
D gene: .
V gene: TRBV24-1
J gene: TRBJ1-2

CDR3 protein: CASSLDHGLAPSENF
CDR3 DNA: TGTGCCAGCAGCTTAGACCACGGGCTAGCACCCAGCGAGAACTTC
clone size: .
D gene: .
V gene: TRBV11-1
J gene: TRBJ2-7

CDR3 protein: CASSFSGRSPYNEQFF
CDR3 DNA: TGTGCCAGCAGCTTTAGTGGGAGAAGCCCCTACAATGAGCAGTTCTTC
clone size: .
D gene: .
V gene: TRBV5-4
J gene: TRBJ2-1

CDR3 protein: CSARVHGISGEQFF
CDR3 DNA: TGCAGTGCTAGGGTCCACGGTATATCGGGAGAGCAGTTCTTC
clone size: .
D gene: .
V gene: TRBV20-1
J gene: TRBJ2-1

CDR3 protein: CASSRGQKETQYF
CDR3 DNA: TGTGCCAGCAGCCGCGGACAGAAAGAGACCCAGTACTTC
clone size: .
D gene: .
V gene: TRBV5-4
J gene: TRBJ2-5

CDR3 protein: CASSSQAGTDYHTDTQYF
CDR3 DNA: TGTGCCAGCAGCTCCCAAGCCGGGACAGATTATCACACAGATACGCAGTATTTT
clone size: .
D gene: TRBD1
V gene: TRBV7-9
J gene: TRBJ2-3

CDR3 protein: CSATRQGANTGELFF
CDR3 DNA: TGCAGTGCTACCCGACAGGGGGCGAACACCGGGGAGCTGTTTTTT
clone size: few
D gene: TRBD1
V gene: TRBV20-1
J gene: TRBJ2-2

CDR3 protein: CAWSVMSEQYF
CDR3 DNA: TGTGCCTGGAGTGTAATGTCCGAGCAGTACTTC
clone size: few
D gene: .
V gene: TRBV30
J gene: TRBJ2-7

CDR3 protein: CAWSAINRGGNYGYTF
CDR3 DNA: TGTGCCTGGAGTGCAATTAACAGGGGAGGAAACTATGGCTACACCTTC
clone size: many
D gene: TRBD1
V gene: TRBV30
J gene: TRBJ1-2

CDR3 protein: CATSPGTGLSYEQYF
CDR3 DNA: TGTGCCACCAGCCCCGGGACAGGGCTGTCCTACGAGCAGTACTTC
clone size: .
D gene: TRBD1
V gene: TRBV24-1
J gene: TRBJ2-7

CDR3 protein: CASSRAPSQETQYF
CDR3 DNA: TGTGCCAGCAGCAGGGCTCCCTCTCAAGAGACCCAGTACTTC
clone size: few
D gene: .
V gene: TRBV7-2
J gene: TRBJ2-5

CDR3 protein: CASSLAGVNEQFF
CDR3 DNA: TGCGCCAGCAGCTTAGCCGGGGTTAATGAGCAGTTCTTC
clone size: many
D gene: .
V gene: TRBV5-1
J gene: TRBJ2-1

CDR3 protein: CASSYGTNYGYTF
CDR3 DNA: TGTGCCAGCAGTTACGGGACTAACTATGGCTACACCTTC
clone size: few
D gene: .
V gene: TRBV6-5
J gene: TRBJ1-2

CDR3 protein: CSAQVGGRGYEQFF
CDR3 DNA: TGCAGCGCCCAAGTGGGCGGGAGGGGCTATGAGCAGTTCTTC
clone size: .
D gene: TRBD2
V gene: TRBV29-1
J gene: TRBJ2-1

CDR3 protein: CASSTQVNTEAFF
CDR3 DNA: TGTGCCAGCAGCACCCAGGTGAACACTGAAGCTTTCTTT
clone size: .
D gene: .
V gene: TRBV6-1
J gene: TRBJ1-1

CDR3 protein: CASRQAGAQDGYTF
CDR3 DNA: TGTGCCAGCAGGCAGGCAGGGGCGCAGGATGGCTACACCTTC
clone size: few
D gene: .
V gene: TRBV5-5
J gene: TRBJ1-2

CDR3 protein: CASSEWQSSYNEQFF
CDR3 DNA: TGTGCCAGCAGTGAGTGGCAGAGCTCCTACAATGAGCAGTTCTTC
clone size: few
D gene: .
V gene: TRBV2
J gene: TRBJ2-1

CDR3 protein: CASSSDLAAGETQYF
CDR3 DNA: TGCGCCAGCAGCTCGGACCTGGCAGCGGGAGAGACCCAGTACTTC
clone size: few
D gene: .
V gene: TRBV5-1
J gene: TRBJ2-5

CDR3 protein: CASRGQGVVNTEAFF
CDR3 DNA: TGCGCCAGCAGGGGACAGGGGGTGGTGAACACTGAAGCTTTCTTT
clone size: few
D gene: TRBD1
V gene: TRBV4-1
J gene: TRBJ1-1

CDR3 protein: CSAKLDRAVSNEQFF
CDR3 DNA: TGCAGTGCTAAGTTAGACAGGGCTGTTTCGAATGAGCAGTTCTTC
clone size: many
D gene: TRBD1
V gene: TRBV20-1
J gene: TRBJ2-1

CDR3 protein: CASSLAEDGYTF
CDR3 DNA: TGTGCCAGCAGCTTAGCCGAGGATGGCTACACCTTC
clone size: .
D gene: .
V gene: TRBV7-9
J gene: TRBJ1-2

CDR3 protein: CAIGGWNTEAFF
CDR3 DNA: TGTGCCATCGGGGGGTGGAACACTGAAGCTTTCTTT
clone size: .
D gene: .
V gene: TRBV7-9
J gene: TRBJ1-1

CDR3 protein: CASSPVWRRGETQYF
CDR3 DNA: TGTGCCAGCAGCCCCGTTTGGCGCAGGGGAGAGACCCAGTACTTC
clone size: .
D gene: .
V gene: TRBV7-9
J gene: TRBJ2-5

CDR3 protein: CASRGLGGNQPQHF
CDR3 DNA: TGTGCCAGCAGGGGGTTGGGGGGCAATCAGCCCCAGCATTTT
clone size: .
D gene: .
V gene: TRBV27
J gene: TRBJ1-5

CDR3 protein: CASSLLEISSYEQYF
CDR3 DNA: TGCGCCAGCAGCCTCCTCGAGATAAGCTCCTACGAGCAGTACTTC
clone size: few
D gene: .
V gene: TRBV23-1
J gene: TRBJ2-7

CDR3 protein: CASSLGGLNTIYF
CDR3 DNA: TGTGCCAGCAGCTTGGGGGGTTTAAACACCATATATTTT
clone size: few
D gene: .
V gene: TRBV7-6
J gene: TRBJ1-3

CDR3 protein: CATSDPSRASSPDTQYF
CDR3 DNA: TGTGCCACCAGTGATCCTTCTCGGGCCTCCTCACCAGATACGCAGTATTTT
clone size: .
D gene: .
V gene: TRBV24-1
J gene: TRBJ2-3

CDR3 protein: CASSTGGGVANNEQFF
CDR3 DNA: TGTGCCAGCAGCACCGGGGGCGGGGTTGCCAACAATGAGCAGTTCTTC
clone size: many
D gene: .
V gene: TRBV11-3
J gene: TRBJ2-1

CDR3 protein: CASSSREVVEQFF
CDR3 DNA: TGTGCCAGCAGCTCCCGTGAGGTTGTTGAGCAGTTCTTC
clone size: .
D gene: .
V gene: TRBV7-2
J gene: TRBJ2-1

CDR3 protein: CASSLSVSGLSYSYEQYF
CDR3 DNA: TGTGCCAGCAGTTTATCGGTTAGCGGCCTATCTTACTCCTACGAGCAGTACTTC
clone size: .
D gene: .
V gene: TRBV27
J gene: TRBJ2-7

CDR3 protein: CASGDGEQFF
CDR3 DNA: TGCGCCAGCGGGGACGGTGAGCAGTTCTTC
clone size: few
D gene: .
V gene: TRBV5-1
J gene: TRBJ2-1

CDR3 protein: CASSLALTGRETQYF
CDR3 DNA: TGTGCCAGCAGCCTCGCCCTGACAGGGCGAGAGACCCAGTACTTC
clone size: many
D gene: TRBD1
V gene: TRBV7-3
J gene: TRBJ2-5

CDR3 protein: CASSLVGKHNEQFF
CDR3 DNA: TGTGCCAGCAGCTTGGTCGGTAAACACAATGAGCAGTTCTTC
clone size: .
D gene: .
V gene: TRBV5-5
J gene: TRBJ2-1

CDR3 protein: CAISDVRDRGTYEQYF
CDR3 DNA: TGTGCCATCAGTGACGTCCGGGACAGGGGGACCTACGAGCAGTACTTC
clone size: few
D gene: TRBD1
V gene: TRBV10-3
J gene: TRBJ2-7

CDR3 protein: CASSQDLGSGIRNEQFF
CDR3 DNA: TGTGCCAGCAGCCAAGATTTAGGTAGCGGGATTAGGAATGAGCAGTTCTTC
clone size: many
D gene: TRBD2
V gene: TRBV4-2
J gene: TRBJ2-1

CDR3 protein: CASSQELGTGVTSDTQYF
CDR3 DNA: TGTGCCAGCAGCCAAGAGTTGGGTACAGGTGTGACCTCGGATACGCAGTATTTT
clone size: few
D gene: .
V gene: TRBV4-2
J gene: TRBJ2-3

CDR3 protein: CASSPPGGGRYEQYF
CDR3 DNA: TGTGCCAGCAGCCCCCCCGGCGGCGGGCGATACGAGCAGTACTTC
clone size: .
D gene: .
V gene: TRBV12-3/TRBV12-4
J gene: TRBJ2-7

CDR3 protein: CASSLNDNTDTQYF
CDR3 DNA: TGTGCCAGCAGTTTAAACGACAACACAGATACGCAGTATTTT
clone size: few
D gene: .
V gene: TRBV12-3/TRBV12-4
J gene: TRBJ2-3

CDR3 protein: CASSLGRGAREKLFF
CDR3 DNA: TGTGCCAGCAGCTTAGGGAGGGGGGCGCGTGAAAAACTGTTTTTT
clone size: .
D gene: .
V gene: TRBV7-2
J gene: TRBJ1-4

CDR3 protein: CASSDRESDTEAFF
CDR3 DNA: TGTGCCAGCAGTGACAGGGAATCGGACACTGAAGCTTTCTTT
clone size: .
D gene: .
V gene: TRBV2
J gene: TRBJ1-1

CDR3 protein: CATVGQGYNEQFF
CDR3 DNA: TGTGCCACCGTGGGACAGGGGTACAATGAGCAGTTCTTC
clone size: few
D gene: TRBD1
V gene: TRBV24-1
J gene: TRBJ2-1

CDR3 protein: CAISRSGRGDYEQYF
CDR3 DNA: TGTGCCATCAGTCGTAGCGGGAGAGGTGACTACGAGCAGTACTTC
clone size: few
D gene: TRBD2
V gene: TRBV10-3
J gene: TRBJ2-7

CDR3 protein: CASSLGTGLGDTQYF
CDR3 DNA: TGCGCCAGCAGCTTGGGGACTGGGCTAGGAGATACGCAGTATTTT
clone size: .
D gene: .
V gene: TRBV5-1
J gene: TRBJ2-3

CDR3 protein: CASRGLAAPGELFF
CDR3 DNA: TGTGCCAGCAGGGGACTAGCGGCCCCCGGGGAGCTGTTTTTT
clone size: .
D gene: TRBD2
V gene: TRBV12-3/TRBV12-4
J gene: TRBJ2-2

CDR3 protein: CASSLGPNYGYTF
CDR3 DNA: TGTGCCAGCAGCCTCGGACCCAACTATGGCTACACCTTC
clone size: many
D gene: .
V gene: TRBV6-5
J gene: TRBJ1-2

CDR3 protein: CASSQHPTGELFF
CDR3 DNA: TGTGCCAGCAGCCAACACCCCACCGGGGAGCTGTTTTTT
clone size: few
D gene: .
V gene: TRBV3-1
J gene: TRBJ2-2

CDR3 protein: CASSQDVGGYGYTF
CDR3 DNA: TGCGCCAGCAGCCAAGACGTAGGAGGGTATGGCTACACCTTC
clone size: .
D gene: .
V gene: TRBV4-3
J gene: TRBJ1-2

CDR3 protein: CASSLGDFDEQYF
CDR3 DNA: TGCGCCAGCAGCTTAGGGGATTTCGACGAGCAGTACTTC
clone size: .
D gene: .
V gene: TRBV5-1
J gene: TRBJ2-7